What follows are 30 T cell receptor beta chains derived from one specimen sequenced in a study of cytomegalovirus exposure and HLA in healthy donors. The PCR was carried out with 60 Vbeta primers and 13 Jbeta primers. Profiled with immunoSEQ multiplex PCR; TCRdb holds only in-frame clones, not every one. This sample has about 200,000 clones, with less than 90% found just once. Sequencing was done on a sample of PBMCs. Receptor source: a woman under 40 in good health and CMV-seronegative.

This chain uses TRBV18 with TRBJ2-1; the D gene is possibly TRBD2 (6 bases). The CDR3 length is 14 residues. Between the trimmed V and J ends, which lost 3 bases and 4 bases, there was a span of 10 bases. The germline V gene encodes CDR1 KGHSH and CDR2 LQKENI. The CDR3 coding sequence is TGTGCCAGCTCACCGCCCGGGACTTACAATGAGCAGTTCTTC. This gives the protein CASSPPGTYNEQFF.

This chain connects TRBV5-6 to TRBJ2-1; 7 bases line up with TRBD1. The CDR3 has 17 amino acids. The trim removed 4 bases at V and 2 bases at J, leaving 12 bases unmatched. Per the germline V gene, CDR1 is SGHDT and CDR2 is YYEEEE. Written as DNA, the CDR3 is TGTGCCAGCAGCCCGAGAGGGGGCCTAGGCCCCTACAATGAGCAGTTCTTC. This encodes CASSPRGGLGPYNEQFF.

This chain connects TRBV9 to TRBJ1-1; D is unresolved. The CDR3 has 13 residues. Germline V lookup: CDR1 SGDLS, CDR2 YYNGEE. The germline V and J ends were trimmed by 1 base and 9 bases, with 13 bases remaining between them. For the CDR3, the DNA is TGTGCCAGCAGCGTATCGGGTGAGGGAAAAGCTTTCTTT. It codes for CASSVSGEGKAFF.

V gene TRBV9 combines with J gene TRBJ2-7, with D maybe TRBD1 (5 bases). Trimming shortened V by 0 bases and J by 0 bases, and 10 bases separated the two germline ends. This CDR3 has 15 residues. CDR1 and CDR2 from the germline V gene are SGDLS and YYNGEE. The CDR3 region is CASSVGQSYSYEQYF. CDR3 sequence (DNA): TGTGCCAGCAGCGTAGGACAGAGTTACTCCTACGAGCAGTACTTC.

CDR3 region: CASSVMDRPYNEQFF. Written as DNA, the CDR3 is TGTGCCAGCAGCGTAATGGACAGGCCTTACAATGAGCAGTTCTTC. The chain couples TRBV9 to TRBJ2-1; 7 bases agree with TRBD1. This CDR3 contains 15 residues. Trimming cost V 1 base and J 4 bases; bases outside gene matches: 5. Germline values: CDR1 SGDLS, CDR2 YYNGEE.

The chain is built from TRBV13 and TRBJ2-1; D is possibly TRBD1 (5 bases). The V end lost 7 bases, the J end lost 8 bases, and 15 bases lay between the germline ends. This CDR3 has 13 amino acids. Germline CDR1 PRHDT, CDR2 FYEKMQ (reference sequence). CDR3 nucleotide sequence: TGTGCCAGCACAGAAAGGGGAATGGATGAGCAGTTCTTC. Protein: CASTERGMDEQFF.

The J gene is TRBJ1-5, the V gene TRBV6-6, with D perhaps TRBD1 (6 bases). This CDR3 contains 16 residues. Germline lookup yields CDR1 MNHNY and CDR2 SVGAGI (reference sequence). Deletions cut 2 bases from V and 2 bases from J, with 13 bases between. CDR3 amino acids: CASSYNREKRNQPQHF. In DNA form, the CDR3 reads TGTGCCAGCAGTTACAACAGGGAGAAGCGCAATCAGCCCCAGCATTTT.

V gene TRBV27 combines with J gene TRBJ2-7; 11 bases match TRBD2. The CDR3 contains 15 residues. Germline CDR1 is MNHEY and CDR2 is SMNVEV (reference sequence). The trim removed 5 bases at V and 7 bases at J, leaving 10 bases unmatched. CDR3 amino acids: CASSPRLAGRGEQYF. The DNA for the CDR3 is TGTGCCAGCAGTCCACGACTAGCGGGAAGGGGTGAGCAGTACTTC.

The J gene is TRBJ2-1, the V gene TRBV5-1; D may be TRBD1 (5 bases). The CDR3 extends over 16 amino acids. V was cut by 4 bases and J by 3 bases, with 17 bases left in between. Germline lookup yields CDR1 SGHRS and CDR2 YFSETQ. CDR3 DNA: TGCGCCAGCAGCGATCCTAGTAGGGGTGACTACAATGAGCAGTTCTTC. Translation: CASSDPSRGDYNEQFF.

The V gene is TRBV2, the J gene TRBJ2-3, with TRBD1 matching 8 bases. The CDR3 has 15 residues. V gave up 6 bases and J gave up 9 bases; unmatched junction bases: 14. The germline gives CDR1 SNHLY, CDR2 FYNNEI. In nucleotides, the CDR3 is TGTGCCAGCAGGGCGACAGGGGCCTCTGTAGGGACGCAGTATTTT. Translated: CASRATGASVGTQYF.

The genes are TRBV5-1 and TRBJ2-7; no definite D call. Germline V gene lookup returns CDR1 SGHRS and CDR2 YFSETQ. This CDR3 contains 12 residues. V lost 7 bases to trimming and J lost 2 bases, with 10 bases between them. The CDR3 protein is CASQGQAYEQYF. The CDR3 coding sequence is TGCGCCAGCCAAGGTCAGGCCTACGAGCAGTACTTC.

The chain uses TRBV6-1 and TRBJ2-1, with TRBD2 matching over 8 bases. The germline V gene encodes CDR1 MNHNS and CDR2 SASEGT. The CDR3 is 14 residues long. After removal of 3 bases from V and 8 bases from J, the junction contained 6 bases not matched to a gene. CDR3 in amino acids: CASSDRGGLDEQFF. The CDR3 nucleotides read TGTGCCAGCAGTGACCGGGGGGGCTTAGATGAGCAGTTCTTC.

The chain has TRBV5-1 and TRBJ2-7; TRBD2 is a possible D gene (5 bases). Trimming cost V 0 bases and J 5 bases, with 9 bases left between them. The CDR3 has 13 amino acids. Germline V gene lookup returns CDR1 SGHRS and CDR2 YFSETQ. In DNA form, the CDR3 reads TGCGCCAGCAGCTTGGGAGGGATCGACGAGCAGTACTTC. Translating it yields CASSLGGIDEQYF.

The V and J genes are TRBV4-2 and TRBJ1-2, with TRBD1 matching 9 bases. This CDR3 comprises 16 residues. Germline CDR1 is LGHNA and CDR2 is YNFKEQ. V dropped 1 base and J dropped 6; count of bases not matched to a gene: 9. The CDR3 protein is CASSQGLSRTGDGYTF. Here the CDR3 DNA reads TGTGCCAGCAGCCAAGGGTTATCCAGGACAGGGGATGGCTACACCTTC.

The rearrangement uses TRBV9 and TRBJ2-1; 10 positions match TRBD2. Germline CDR1 is SGDLS and CDR2 is YYNGEE. The CDR3 covers 16 residues. The J segment lost 4 bases and the V segment lost 2 bases, leaving 6 bases of the junction unmatched. The CDR3 DNA is TGTGCCAGCAGCGTCGATAGCGGGAGGTCTTACAATGAGCAGTTCTTC. It specifies CASSVDSGRSYNEQFF. Complete variable domain (other parts from reference TRBV9 and TRBJ2-1): DSGVTQTPKHLITATGQRVTLRCSPRSGDLSVYWYQQSLDQGLQFLIQYYNGEERAKGNILERFSAQQFPDLHSELNLSSLELGDSALYFCASSVDSGRSYNEQFFGPGTRLTVL.

In nucleotides, the CDR3 is TGTGCCAGCAGAAACGACGGGGGTGGAGAGACCCAGTACTTC. Protein product: CASRNDGGGETQYF. The chain employs TRBV27 and TRBJ2-5; D may be TRBD2 (6 bases). Germline V gives CDR1 MNHEY, CDR2 SMNVEV (reference sequence). The CDR3 sequence is 14 residues long. V was cut by 6 bases and J by 4 bases, with 15 bases left in between.

The chain employs TRBV5-1 and TRBJ2-5; D is undetermined. V lost 0 bases, J lost 5 bases, and 8 bases lay in between. The CDR3 covers 13 residues. Germline CDR1 and CDR2: SGHRS and YFSETQ. CDR3 residues: CASSLEDSETQYF. The CDR3 bases are TGCGCCAGCAGCTTGGAAGACTCCGAGACCCAGTACTTC.

This clone was observed a single time. The V call is TRBV27, the J call TRBJ2-3; TRBD1 aligns across 8 bases. The junction had 14 bases not matched to a gene; V was cut back by 5 bases and J by 4 bases. This CDR3 is built from 17 residues. The V gene's germline CDR1 is MNHEY and CDR2 SMNVEV (reference sequence). This CDR3 reads CASSARDRGPRADTQYF. The CDR3 nucleotides are TGTGCCAGCAGTGCCCGCGACAGGGGCCCACGGGCAGATACGCAGTATTTT.

This clone appeared once. The chain couples TRBV28 to TRBJ1-2; 7 bases agree with TRBD1. CDR3 length: 16 residues. Looked up from germline, CDR1 is MDHEN and CDR2 is SYDVKM. Trimming removed 6 bases from V and 8 bases from J; junction bases left unmatched: 18. CDR3 nucleotides: TGTGCCAGCAGAACATCGGGTGGTACAGGGGCGGGGGGCTACACCTTC. It encodes CASRTSGGTGAGGYTF.

J is TRBJ2-4 and V is TRBV23-1; D is perhaps TRBD1 (6 bases). TRBV23-1 carries the ORF label, with uncertain function. V shed 1 base and J shed 8 bases, with 21 bases lying between them. The CDR3 consists of 17 residues. The CDR3 DNA sequence: TGCGCCAGCAGTCAATATCAGGGGCAACCCGAAGAAGACATTCAGTACTTC. Encoded protein: CASSQYQGQPEEDIQYF.

V and J are TRBV13 and TRBJ2-7; 8 bases align to TRBD1. The CDR3 covers 14 residues. Per germline, CDR1 PRHDT and CDR2 FYEKMQ (reference sequence). With 5 bases clipped from V and 3 bases from J, the junction kept 6 bases outside the gene matches. CDR3 coding DNA: TGTGCCAGCAGCGCGACAGGGGACATCTACGAGCAGTACTTC. It is translated as CASSATGDIYEQYF.

The rearrangement uses TRBV5-1 and TRBJ2-5, with 7 positions matching TRBD2. The V segment lost 2 bases and the J segment 3 bases; nucleotides outside the gene matches: 4. The CDR3 totals 14 residues. The germline CDR1 and CDR2 sequences are SGHRS and YFSETQ. CDR3 region: CASSLAGREETQYF. CDR3 coding DNA: TGCGCCAGCAGCTTAGCGGGGAGGGAAGAGACCCAGTACTTC.

The chain couples TRBV19 to TRBJ2-4; TRBD2 matches at 9 bases. With V trimmed by 3 bases and J by 0 bases, 9 bases remained unmatched. Germline V gene data show CDR1 as LNHDA and CDR2 as SQIVND (reference sequence). This CDR3 is built from 18 residues. CDR3 protein: CASSISLAGRLAKNIQYF. The CDR3 DNA reads as TGTGCCAGTAGTATCTCCCTAGCGGGAAGACTAGCCAAAAACATTCAGTACTTC.

There are a few counts of this clone. The CDR3, as DNA: TGTGCCAGCAGCCCAATGCAGAGTCGGGGAGAGACCCAGTACTTC. This gives the protein CASSPMQSRGETQYF. The chain has TRBV6-5 and TRBJ2-5; D may be TRBD2 (5 bases). The CDR3 length is 15 residues. CDR1 MNHEY and CDR2 SVGAGI come from the germline V gene. Trimming removed 6 bases from V and 4 bases from J, with 18 bases in between.

This rearrangement joins TRBV7-8 to TRBJ1-5; 12 nucleotides agree with TRBD1. There are 16 residues in the CDR3. Germline loops: CDR1 SGHVS, CDR2 FQNEAQ. V lost 4 bases and J lost 1; bases outside the gene matches: 2. The CDR3 here is CASSSGTGGSNQPQHF. In DNA form, the CDR3 reads TGTGCCAGCAGCTCCGGGACAGGGGGCAGCAATCAGCCCCAGCATTTT.

The chain is built from TRBV27 and TRBJ2-3; D not certain. The CDR3 has 13 residues. CDR1 and CDR2 (germline): MNHEY, SMNVEV (reference sequence). V was cut by 6 bases and J by 0 bases, with 7 bases left in between. The CDR3 here is CASRFFSTDTQYF. Written as DNA, the CDR3 is TGTGCCAGCAGATTCTTTAGCACAGATACGCAGTATTTT.

The chain combines TRBV9 with TRBJ2-3; TRBD1 agrees at 11 bases. The CDR3 length is 16 residues. Germline trimming cut 3 bases from V and 6 bases from J; bases unmatched to any gene: 9. Germline V gives CDR1 SGDLS, CDR2 YYNGEE. For the CDR3, the DNA is TGTGCCAGCAGCGAGAGGTTGGACAGGGGGCACGATACGCAGTATTTT. This encodes CASSERLDRGHDTQYF.

The chain is built from TRBV9 and TRBJ1-2, with TRBD1 matching over 9 bases. The germline CDR1 and CDR2 sequences are SGDLS and YYNGEE. The junction had 5 bases not matched to a gene; V was cut back by 4 bases and J by 7 bases. The CDR3 is 13 amino acids. CDR3 nucleotides: TGTGCCAGCAGCCGGACAGGGGACTTTGGCTACACCTTC. Protein: CASSRTGDFGYTF.

The V gene is TRBV19, the J gene TRBJ2-1, with 7 nucleotides matching TRBD2. Germline V gene lookup returns CDR1 LNHDA and CDR2 SQIVND (reference sequence). The CDR3 length is 13 residues. Trimming at V came to 3 bases and at J to 4 bases, leaving 0 bases not matched to a gene. This CDR3 reads CASSIGGYNEQFF. In nucleotides, the CDR3 is TGTGCCAGTAGTATCGGGGGGTACAATGAGCAGTTCTTC.

Here the CDR3 reads CAISTVADSAEAFF. CDR3 nucleotide sequence: TGTGCCATCAGTACGGTGGCGGATTCGGCTGAAGCTTTCTTT. The chain has TRBV10-3 and TRBJ1-1; D is unclear. V was trimmed by 5 bases and J by 6 bases, leaving 16 bases between them. The CDR3 has 14 residues. Germline V gives CDR1 ENHRY, CDR2 SYGVKD.